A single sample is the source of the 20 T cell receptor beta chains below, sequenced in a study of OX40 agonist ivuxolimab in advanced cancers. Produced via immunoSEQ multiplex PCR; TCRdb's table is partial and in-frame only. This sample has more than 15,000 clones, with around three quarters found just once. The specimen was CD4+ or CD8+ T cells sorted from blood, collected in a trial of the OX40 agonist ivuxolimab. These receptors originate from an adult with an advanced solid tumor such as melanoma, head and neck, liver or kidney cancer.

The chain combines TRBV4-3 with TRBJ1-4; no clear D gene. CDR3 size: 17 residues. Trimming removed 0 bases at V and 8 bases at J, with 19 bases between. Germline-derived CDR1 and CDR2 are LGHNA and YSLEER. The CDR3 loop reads CASSQDRNTAGREKLFF. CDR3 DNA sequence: TGCGCCAGCAGCCAAGATCGGAATACGGCGGGGAGGGAAAAACTGTTTTTT.

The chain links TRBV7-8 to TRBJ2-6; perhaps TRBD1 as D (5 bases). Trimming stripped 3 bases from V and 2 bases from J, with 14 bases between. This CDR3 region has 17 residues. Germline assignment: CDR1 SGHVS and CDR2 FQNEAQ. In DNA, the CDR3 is TGTGCCAGCAGCTTGGCACACAGACAGACTGGGGCCAACGTCCTGACTTTC. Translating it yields CASSLAHRQTGANVLTF.

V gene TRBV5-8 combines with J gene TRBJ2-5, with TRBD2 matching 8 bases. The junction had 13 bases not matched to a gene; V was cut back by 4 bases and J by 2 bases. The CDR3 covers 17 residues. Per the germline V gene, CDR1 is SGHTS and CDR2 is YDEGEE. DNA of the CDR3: TGTGCCAGCAGCGGTCCCCGGGGGATAGCGGGACAAGAGACCCAGTACTTC. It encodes CASSGPRGIAGQETQYF.

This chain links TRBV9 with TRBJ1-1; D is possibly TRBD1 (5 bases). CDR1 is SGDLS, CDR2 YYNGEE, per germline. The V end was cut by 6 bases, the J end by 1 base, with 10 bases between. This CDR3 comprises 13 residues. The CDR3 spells CASTRGANTEAFF. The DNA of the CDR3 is TGTGCCAGCACCCGTGGGGCGAACACTGAAGCTTTCTTT.

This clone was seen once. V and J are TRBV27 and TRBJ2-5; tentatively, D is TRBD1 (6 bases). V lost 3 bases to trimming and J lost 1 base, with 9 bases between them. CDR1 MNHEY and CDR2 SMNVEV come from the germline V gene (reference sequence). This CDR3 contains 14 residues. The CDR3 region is CASSLLTGQETQYF. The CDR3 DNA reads TGTGCCAGCAGTTTGCTGACAGGCCAAGAGACCCAGTACTTC.

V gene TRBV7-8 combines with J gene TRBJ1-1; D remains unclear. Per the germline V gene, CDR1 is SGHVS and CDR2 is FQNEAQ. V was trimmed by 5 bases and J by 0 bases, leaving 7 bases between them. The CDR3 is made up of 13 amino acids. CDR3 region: CASSAEVNTEAFF. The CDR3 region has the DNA TGTGCCAGCAGCGCCGAGGTGAACACTGAAGCTTTCTTT.

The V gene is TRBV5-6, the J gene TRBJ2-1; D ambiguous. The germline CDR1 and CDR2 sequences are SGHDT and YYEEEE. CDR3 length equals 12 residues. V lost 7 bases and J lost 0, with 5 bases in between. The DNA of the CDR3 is TGTGCCAGCGTCGCCTCCTACAATGAGCAGTTCTTC. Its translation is CASVASYNEQFF.

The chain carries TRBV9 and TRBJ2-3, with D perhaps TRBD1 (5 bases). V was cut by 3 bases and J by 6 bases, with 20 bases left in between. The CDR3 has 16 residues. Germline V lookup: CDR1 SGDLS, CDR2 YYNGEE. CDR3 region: CASSEAMGPPRDTQYF. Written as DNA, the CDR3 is TGTGCCAGCAGCGAGGCGATGGGGCCACCCCGGGATACGCAGTATTTT.

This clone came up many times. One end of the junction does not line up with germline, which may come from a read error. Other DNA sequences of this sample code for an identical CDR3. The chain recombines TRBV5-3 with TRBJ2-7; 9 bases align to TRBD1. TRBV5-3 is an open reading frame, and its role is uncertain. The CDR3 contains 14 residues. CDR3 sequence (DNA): TGTGCCAGCAGCTTTGGGACAGGGCTCTACGAGCAGTACTTC. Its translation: CASSFGTGLYEQYF.

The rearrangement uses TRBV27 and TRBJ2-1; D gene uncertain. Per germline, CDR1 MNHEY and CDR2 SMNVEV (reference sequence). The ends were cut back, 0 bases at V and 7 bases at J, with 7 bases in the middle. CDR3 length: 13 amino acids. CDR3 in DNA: TGTGCCAGCAGTTTATCGAAACGAAATGAGCAGTTCTTC. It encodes CASSLSKRNEQFF.

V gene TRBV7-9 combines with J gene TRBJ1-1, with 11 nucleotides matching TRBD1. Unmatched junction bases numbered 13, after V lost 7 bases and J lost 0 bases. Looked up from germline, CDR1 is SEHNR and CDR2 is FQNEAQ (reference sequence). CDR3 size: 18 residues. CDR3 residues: CASTVGFGTGGMNTEAFF. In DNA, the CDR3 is TGTGCCAGCACCGTTGGGTTCGGGACAGGGGGTATGAACACTGAAGCTTTCTTT.

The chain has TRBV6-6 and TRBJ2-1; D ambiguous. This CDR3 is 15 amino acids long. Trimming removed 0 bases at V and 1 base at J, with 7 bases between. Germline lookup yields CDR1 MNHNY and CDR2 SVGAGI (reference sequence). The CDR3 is CASSYSTLSYNEQFF. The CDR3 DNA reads TGTGCCAGCAGTTACTCGACGTTATCCTACAATGAGCAGTTCTTC.

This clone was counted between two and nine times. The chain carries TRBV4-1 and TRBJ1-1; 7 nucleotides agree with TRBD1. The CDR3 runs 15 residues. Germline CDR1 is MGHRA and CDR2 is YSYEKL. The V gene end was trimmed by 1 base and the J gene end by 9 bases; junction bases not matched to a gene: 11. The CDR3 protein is CASSQARTGAVQAFF. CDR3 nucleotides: TGCGCCAGCAGCCAAGCTCGAACAGGGGCCGTCCAAGCTTTCTTT.

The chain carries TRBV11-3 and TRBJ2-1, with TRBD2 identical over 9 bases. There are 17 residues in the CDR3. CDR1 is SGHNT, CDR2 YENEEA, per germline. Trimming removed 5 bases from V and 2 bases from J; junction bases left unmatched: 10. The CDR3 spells CASSLSRSSGTYNEQFF. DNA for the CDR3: TGTGCCAGCAGCCTTTCTCGCTCTAGCGGGACCTACAATGAGCAGTTCTTC.

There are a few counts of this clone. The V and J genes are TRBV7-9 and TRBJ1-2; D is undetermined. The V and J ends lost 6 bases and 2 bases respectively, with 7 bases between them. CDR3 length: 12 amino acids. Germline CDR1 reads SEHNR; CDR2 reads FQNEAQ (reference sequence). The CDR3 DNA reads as TGTGCCAGCAGTTCATTAAACTATGGCTACACCTTC. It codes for CASSSLNYGYTF.

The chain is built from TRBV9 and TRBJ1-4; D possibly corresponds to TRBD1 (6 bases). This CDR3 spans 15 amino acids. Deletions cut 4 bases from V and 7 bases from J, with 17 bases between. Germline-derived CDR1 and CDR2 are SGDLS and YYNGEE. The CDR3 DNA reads TGTGCCAGCAGCCTAGGACGCGGGGGCCGTGAAAAACTGTTTTTT. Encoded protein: CASSLGRGGREKLFF.

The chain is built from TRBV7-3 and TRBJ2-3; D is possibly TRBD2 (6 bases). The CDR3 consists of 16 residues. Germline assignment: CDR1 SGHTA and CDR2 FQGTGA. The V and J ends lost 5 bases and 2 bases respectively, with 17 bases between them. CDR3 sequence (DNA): TGTGCCAGCAGCGCGGGACCCCTCGGAGACACAGATACGCAGTATTTT. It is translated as CASSAGPLGDTDTQYF. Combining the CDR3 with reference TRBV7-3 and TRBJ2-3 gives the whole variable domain GAGVSQTPSNKVTEKGKYVELRCDPISGHTALYWYRQSLGQGPEFLIYFQGTGAADDSGLPNDRFFAVRPEGSVSTLKIQRTERGDSAVYLCASSAGPLGDTDTQYFGPGTRLTVL.

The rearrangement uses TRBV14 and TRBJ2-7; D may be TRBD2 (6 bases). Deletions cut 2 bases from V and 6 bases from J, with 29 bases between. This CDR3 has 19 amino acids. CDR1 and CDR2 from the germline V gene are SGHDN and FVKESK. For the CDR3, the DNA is TGTGCCAGCAGCCAACGTCGGGGATTCTCGGGAGTTTTCGCCTCCGAGCAGTACTTC. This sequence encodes CASSQRRGFSGVFASEQYF.

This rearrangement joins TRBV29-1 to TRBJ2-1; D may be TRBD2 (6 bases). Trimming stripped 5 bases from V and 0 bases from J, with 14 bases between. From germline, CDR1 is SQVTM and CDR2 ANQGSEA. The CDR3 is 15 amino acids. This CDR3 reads CSVPGTGDSYNEQFF. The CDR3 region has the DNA TGCAGCGTTCCCGGGACGGGAGACTCCTACAATGAGCAGTTCTTC.

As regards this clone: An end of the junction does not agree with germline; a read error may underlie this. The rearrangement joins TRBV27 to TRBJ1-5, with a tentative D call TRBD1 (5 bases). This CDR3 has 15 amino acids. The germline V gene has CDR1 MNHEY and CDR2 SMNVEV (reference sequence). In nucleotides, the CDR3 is TGTACCAGCAGTCCCGACATTGGGGGGTTTCAGCCCCAGCATTTT. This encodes CTSSPDIGGFQPQHF.